One sample yielded the 17 T cell receptor beta chains listed below, sequenced in a study of blood T cell repertoires in COVID-19. Repertoires were generated with immunoSEQ multiplex PCR, while TCRdb's copy carries only in-frame clones and drops some. This sample has 200,000 to 250,000 clones, with roughly four fifths found just once. The source material was peripheral blood. Every receptor here comes from a woman aged 45-65 years with acute or convalescent COVID-19.

This rearrangement joins TRBV6-5 to TRBJ2-7; 9 bases fit TRBD1. V shed 8 bases, J shed 11 bases, and the junction held 4 bases outside the gene matches. CDR1 and CDR2 from the germline V gene are MNHEY and SVGAGI. The CDR3 runs 10 residues. This CDR3 reads CASRWDREYF. As DNA, the CDR3 is TGTGCCAGCCGATGGGACAGGGAGTACTTC.

The chain combines TRBV9 with TRBJ1-3; TRBD1 matches 8 bases. Per the germline V gene, CDR1 is SGDLS and CDR2 is YYNGEE. The CDR3 is made up of 14 amino acids. V lost 3 bases to trimming and J lost 2 bases; unmatched junction nucleotides: 1. CDR3 coding DNA: TGTGCCAGCAGCGCGGGACAGGCTGGAAACACCATATATTTT. It is translated as CASSAGQAGNTIYF.

The chain is built from TRBV3-1 (or the pseudogene TRBV3-2) and TRBJ1-2; D is uncertain. The length of the CDR3 is 12 residues. CDR1 and CDR2 (germline): LGHDT, YNNKEL (reference sequence). The V and J ends lost 1 base and 12 bases respectively, with 12 bases between them. The CDR3 coding sequence is TGTGCCAGCAGCCAAGGAGATAGGGAGAACACCTTC. It specifies CASSQGDRENTF.

J is TRBJ1-1 and V is TRBV14; a weak D match, TRBD1 (5 bases). This CDR3 region has 12 residues. Germline CDR1 SGHDN, CDR2 FVKESK. V was cut by 2 bases and J by 7 bases, with 8 bases left in between. CDR3 DNA: TGTGCCAGCAGCCAATTCGGGGGTGAAGCTTTCTTT. The encoded protein is CASSQFGGEAFF.

The rearrangement links TRBV2 to TRBJ1-3; D is unresolved. V was cut by 4 bases and J by 4 bases, with 11 bases left in between. Germline values: CDR1 SNHLY, CDR2 FYNNEI. This CDR3 is 14 amino acids long. CDR3 in amino acids: CASSVTFGGNTIYF. The CDR3 nucleotides are TGTGCCAGCAGTGTAACTTTCGGGGGAAACACCATATATTTT.

The chain joins TRBV5-1 to TRBJ1-6; TRBD1 agrees at 9 bases. The junction had 8 bases not matched to a gene; V was cut back by 0 bases and J by 10 bases. The germline CDR1 and CDR2 sequences are SGHRS and YFSETQ. The CDR3 sequence is 16 residues long. CDR3 residues: CASSLVQGALRSPLHF. In nucleotides, the CDR3 is TGCGCCAGCAGCTTGGTACAGGGGGCTCTACGATCACCCCTCCACTTT.

This clone was seen a few times. V and J are TRBV11-3 and TRBJ2-3; 9 bases align to TRBD2. The J segment lost 5 bases and the V segment lost 4 bases, leaving 4 bases of the junction unmatched. CDR1 and CDR2 (germline): SGHNT, YENEEA. This CDR3 region has 14 residues. CDR3 DNA: TGTGCCAGCAGCTCGCGGGGGGGCCTAGATACGCAGTATTTT. Translated: CASSSRGGLDTQYF.

The chain joins TRBV27 to TRBJ2-1; 10 bases agree with TRBD2. The CDR3 spans 20 residues. V lost 4 bases, J lost 0 bases, and 15 bases stayed unmatched. Per germline, CDR1 MNHEY and CDR2 SMNVEV (reference sequence). The CDR3, as DNA: TGTGCCAGCAGTTCCCCTGGACTAGCGGCCCTCCCATACTCCTACAATGAGCAGTTCTTC. Translation gives CASSSPGLAALPYSYNEQFF.

This sequence joins TRBV6-5 and TRBJ2-3; D possibly corresponds to TRBD2 (5 bases). The V end was cut by 7 bases, the J end by 2 bases, with 10 bases between. The CDR3 consists of 13 residues. CDR1 is MNHEY, CDR2 SVGAGI, per germline. The DNA of the CDR3 is TGTGCCAGCATCCGGGATAACACAGATACGCAGTATTTT. Translation: CASIRDNTDTQYF.

V gene TRBV7-2 combines with J gene TRBJ1-2; no clear D. The length of the CDR3 is 14 residues. The germline gives CDR1 SGHTA, CDR2 FQGNSA. V was cut by 1 base and J by 4 bases, with 10 bases left in between. This chain's CDR3 is CASSLVGVGYGYTF. The CDR3 DNA is TGTGCCAGCAGCTTAGTCGGGGTTGGCTATGGCTACACCTTC.

This clone was detected a few times. The rearrangement uses TRBV21-1 and TRBJ1-2. TRBV21-1 is annotated as a pseudogene. CDR3 length equals 16 residues. The CDR3 nucleotides are TGTGCCAGCAGCAAAGATGTGAGGGCCGAGGCGGACGGCTACACCTTC. Residues: CASSKDVRAEADGYTF.

This clone was observed a few times. The chain has TRBV30 and TRBJ2-1; D perhaps matches TRBD1 (5 bases). The CDR3 loop spans 12 amino acids. V gave up 3 bases and J gave up 8 bases, with 11 bases separating them. Germline V lookup: CDR1 GTSNPN, CDR2 SVGIG (reference sequence). Here the CDR3 reads CAWRKGHDEQFF. The CDR3, as DNA: TGTGCCTGGAGAAAGGGGCACGATGAGCAGTTCTTC. Full variable domain (remainder filled in from reference TRBV30 and TRBJ2-1): SQTIHQWPATLVQPVGSPLSLECTVEGTSNPNLYWYRQAAGRGLQLLFYSVGIGQISSEVPQNLSASRPQDRQFILSSKKLLLSDSGFYLCAWRKGHDEQFFGPGTRLTVL.

V usage is TRBV19 and J usage is TRBJ1-4; D may be TRBD1 (5 bases). Looked up from germline, CDR1 is LNHDA and CDR2 is SQIVND (reference sequence). This CDR3 spans 16 amino acids. The germline V and J ends were trimmed by 8 bases and 0 bases, with 16 bases remaining between them. The CDR3: CASGGAWDSTNEKLFF. CDR3 bases: TGTGCCAGTGGAGGGGCCTGGGATTCAACTAATGAAAAACTGTTTTTT.

The CDR3 bases are TGTGCCAGCAGCGCAGGGGATACGAGTGGCTACACCTTC. Protein: CASSAGDTSGYTF. This chain links TRBV9 with TRBJ1-2, with D perhaps TRBD1 (6 bases). Germline loops: CDR1 SGDLS, CDR2 YYNGEE. V lost 3 bases and J lost 7, with 13 bases in between. This CDR3 contains 13 residues.

The chain combines TRBV24-1 with TRBJ1-4; 9 nucleotides line up with TRBD1. Looked up from germline, CDR1 is KGHDR and CDR2 is SFDVKD. The CDR3 loop spans 15 amino acids. V trimming: 5 bases; J trimming: 8 bases; junction bases outside the gene matches: 8. In DNA, the CDR3 is TGTGCCACCAGTGGGGGGGGACAGGGTGGCGAAAAACTGTTTTTT. It specifies CATSGGGQGGEKLFF.

In this sample, this clone turned up a few times. This sample includes further DNA sequences coding for the same CDR3. The V and J genes are TRBV18 and TRBJ2-5; 7 bases are shared with TRBD1. The germline V gene has CDR1 KGHSH and CDR2 LQKENI. V lost 6 bases and J lost 1; bases outside the gene matches: 5. The CDR3 runs 14 residues. The CDR3 DNA is TGTGCCAGCTCGCCCGACAGGGCCCAAGAGACCCAGTACTTC. Protein sequence: CASSPDRAQETQYF.

The chain is built from TRBV10-3 and TRBJ2-1; possibly TRBD2 for D (6 bases). The CDR3 covers 13 residues. V dropped 7 bases and J dropped 9 bases, with 16 bases sitting between them. CDR1 and CDR2 from the germline V gene are ENHRY and SYGVKD. CDR3 coding DNA: TGTGCCATCACCTCGACTAGTTACCGTGAGCAGTTCTTC. This encodes CAITSTSYREQFF.